This T cell receptor beta chain emerged from a study of T cell clonality in common variable immunodeficiency. Clones were sequenced by immunoSEQ multiplex PCR, and TCRdb holds only the in-frame ones, with some missing. In total the sample includes tens of thousands of clones, none of them seen once. CDR1 and CDR2 from the germline V gene are SGHVS and FQNEAQ. Unmatched junction bases numbered 5, after V lost 5 bases and J lost 0 bases. The CDR3 covers 15 residues. This clone was counted many times. Its antigen is still unknown. The read is 3 residues too short to cover the CDR3 end, so that end is filled in from the germline J gene. Study-wide findings and caveats: What drives increased CVID clonality needs T cell subpopulation sequencing.

The TCR was taken from a person aged 18 to 75 in good health. Material for sequencing was peripheral blood mononuclear cells. The V gene is TRBV7-8, the J gene TRBJ2-3; 7 bases map to TRBD1. The DNA read from the CDR3 is TGTGCCAGCAGCCCCCGGGACAGAAGCACAGATACG. Translating it yields CASSPRDRSTDT. The CDR3, in full, reads CASSPRDRSTDTQYF.